This T cell receptor beta chain was recovered during a study of identical twins. Whole-study results and caveats: Memory repertoires lacked the insertion deficit that abundant cord blood beta clonotypes showed.

About this clonotype itself: Its matching antigen is unknown.

From germline, CDR1 is MNHNS and CDR2 SASEGT. V lost 5 bases to trimming and J lost 6 bases; unmatched junction nucleotides: 16. The length of the CDR3 is 18 residues. TCRdb independently ran MiXCR on the 5' RACE reads; one entry per CDR3 protein. The profile covers 420,000 or so distinct CDR3 sequences, with 15% to 20% appearing a single time and approximately 12% taken by the ten largest. The receptor comes from a man aged 50 or older in good health. The sequencing input was naive T cells sorted from blood. This sequence joins TRBV6-1 and TRBJ2-3; 11 nucleotides line up with TRBD2. DNA of the CDR3: TGTGCCAGCAGTCCAGCGGCCGGTAGCGGGGGGGGGACGGATACGCAGTATTTT. As protein: CASSPAAGSGGGTDTQYF.